These 25 T cell receptor beta chains share one sample of origin, sequenced in a study of CD8+CD57+ T cells in acquired aplastic anemia. Both TCR beta VDJ combination and CDR3 sequence profiling were carried out. Genomic DNA was the template for this profiling. TCRdb recomputed calls from the reads with MiXCR, one row per CDR3 protein. The repertoire holds under 200,000 distinct CDR3 sequences, with approximately 43% as singletons. Source material: sorted CD4+, CD8+, or CD8+CD57+ T cells (not recorded which) from PBMCs. Receptor source: a human donor in good health.

This clonotype was detected ten times or more. The rearrangement links TRBV10-3 to TRBJ1-2, with D unclear. Between the trimmed V and J ends, which lost 2 bases and 8 bases, there was a span of 15 bases. The germline CDR1 and CDR2 sequences are ENHRY and SYGVKD. The CDR3 extends over 14 amino acids. DNA of the CDR3: TGTGCCATCAGTGAGGGAACCACGGGCTCAGGCTACACCTTC. Amino acids: CAISEGTTGSGYTF.

This clonotype was detected many times. The chain carries TRBV3-1 and TRBJ2-3; tentative D call: TRBD1 (6 bases). This CDR3 region has 15 residues. CDR1 is LGHDT and CDR2 is YNNKEL in the germline V gene (reference sequence). V lost 1 base and J 2 bases, leaving 10 bases between the germline ends. CDR3 amino acids: CASSQVGAATDTQYF. The CDR3 nucleotides read TGTGCCAGCAGCCAAGTGGGGGCAGCCACAGATACGCAGTATTTT.

This clonotype showed up just once. The gene calls are TRBV2 and TRBJ2-5; the D gene is possibly TRBD1 (5 bases). The V end lost 1 base, the J end lost 5 bases, and 14 bases lay between the germline ends. This CDR3 is 15 amino acids long. Germline V gives CDR1 SNHLY, CDR2 FYNNEI. Written as DNA, the CDR3 is TGTGCCAGCAGTGAAGATTCCTGGGGCGAGGAGACCCAGTACTTC. Its protein product is CASSEDSWGEETQYF.

This clonotype was counted only a few times. V gene TRBV19 combines with J gene TRBJ1-2; D is ambiguous. Per germline, CDR1 LNHDA and CDR2 SQIVND (reference sequence). Deletions cut 1 base from V and 6 bases from J, with 12 bases between. This CDR3 is 14 amino acids long. The CDR3 reads CASSIVGRRNGYTF. CDR3 DNA: TGTGCCAGTAGTATAGTAGGGCGCAGAAATGGCTACACCTTC.

This clonotype was counted ten times or more. This chain connects TRBV5-6 to TRBJ2-1, with 7 bases that match TRBD2. This CDR3 is built from 15 residues. After removal of 1 base from V and 2 bases from J, the junction contained 3 bases not matched to a gene. Germline V gene sequence: CDR1 SGHDT, CDR2 YYEEEE. The chain's CDR3 is CASSLLAATYNEQFF. The CDR3 bases are TGTGCCAGCAGCTTGCTAGCGGCAACCTACAATGAGCAGTTCTTC. The full variable domain, rest sourced from reference TRBV5-6 and TRBJ2-1, is DAGVTQSPTHLIKTRGQQVTLRCSPKSGHDTVSWYQQALGQGPQFIFQYYEEEERQRGNFPDRFSGHQFPNYSSELNVNALLLGDSALYLCASSLLAATYNEQFFGPGTRLTVL.

CDR3 loop: CAIKSGQGATDTQYF. CDR3 DNA sequence: TGTGCCATCAAGTCGGGACAGGGAGCAACAGATACGCAGTATTTT. The rearrangement links TRBV10-3 to TRBJ2-3; 9 bases match TRBD1. Trimming took 7 bases from V and 3 from J; bases not matched to a gene: 8. The germline gives CDR1 ENHRY, CDR2 SYGVKD. The length of the CDR3 is 15 residues.

CDR3 sequence: CASNSDSQETQYF. As DNA, the CDR3 is TGTGCCAGCAACTCAGACAGCCAAGAGACCCAGTACTTC. V is TRBV5-8 and J is TRBJ2-5; weak D call: TRBD1 (5 bases). Germline V CDR1 and CDR2: SGHTS, YDEGEE. This CDR3 is 13 amino acids long. Trimming removed 6 bases from V and 1 base from J, with 10 bases in between.

A note on this clonotype: One end of the junction varies from germline; a read error may be responsible. The chain combines TRBV10-3 with TRBJ2-7; D remains unclear. The length of the CDR3 is 15 residues. Germline CDR1 reads ENHRY; CDR2 reads SYGVKD. CDR3 amino acids: CASSYAKVPLYEQYF. CDR3 nucleotides: TGTGCCAGCAGTTACGCTAAGGTTCCCCTCTACGAGCAGTACTTC.

In this sample, this clonotype turned up a few times. CDR3 in DNA: TGCGCCAGCAGCTTGGTAGTAGCGGGGTACAATGAGCAGTTCTTC. This codes for CASSLVVAGYNEQFF. The gene calls are TRBV5-1 and TRBJ2-1; 8 bases fit TRBD2. CDR1 is SGHRS, CDR2 YFSETQ, per germline. The CDR3 loop spans 15 amino acids. Unmatched junction bases numbered 3, after V lost 0 bases and J lost 4 bases.

This chain connects TRBV19 to TRBJ2-5; the D gene could be TRBD1 or TRBD2 (5 bases each). The germline V gene has CDR1 LNHDA and CDR2 SQIVND (reference sequence). Between the trimmed V and J ends, which lost 6 bases and 3 bases, there was a span of 14 bases. The CDR3 sequence is 14 residues long. CDR3 protein: CASRGWDREETQYF. CDR3 coding DNA: TGTGCCAGTAGAGGGTGGGACCGGGAAGAGACCCAGTACTTC.

This clonotype was detected ten times or more. V gene TRBV9 combines with J gene TRBJ2-2; 9 nucleotides match TRBD1. After removal of 4 bases from V and 7 bases from J, the junction contained 11 bases not matched to a gene. The germline V gene has CDR1 SGDLS and CDR2 YYNGEE. The CDR3 has 16 residues. As DNA, the CDR3 is TGTGCCAGCAGCACAGCCGGGACAGGGATTTTCGGGGAGCTGTTTTTT. Protein product: CASSTAGTGIFGELFF.

CDR3 in amino acids: CASSKQGAHGELFF. CDR3 nucleotides: TGTGCCAGCAGTAAACAGGGGGCGCACGGGGAGCTGTTTTTT. The rearrangement links TRBV6-1 to TRBJ2-2, with 9 bases aligning to TRBD1. Unmatched junction bases numbered 5, after V lost 5 bases and J lost 7 bases. This CDR3 region has 14 residues. Germline CDR1 MNHNS, CDR2 SASEGT.

This clonotype was detected only once. The J gene is TRBJ2-3, the V gene TRBV20-1, with D uncertain. The V and J ends lost 5 bases and 4 bases respectively, with 16 bases between them. This CDR3 is 14 amino acids long. Germline V gene sequence: CDR1 DFQATT, CDR2 SNEGSKA (reference sequence). The CDR3 region is CSAYVGGGADTQYF. DNA of the CDR3: TGCAGTGCTTATGTCGGCGGCGGAGCAGATACGCAGTATTTT.

This clonotype was seen a few times. The rearrangement joins TRBV10-3 to TRBJ2-7; 9 nucleotides agree with TRBD1. This CDR3 region has 15 residues. J was trimmed by 3 bases and V by 5 bases; bases with no gene match: 8. The germline V gene has CDR1 ENHRY and CDR2 SYGVKD. The CDR3 nucleotides are TGTGCCATCAGTCCGCGGGACAGGGCCAGCTACGAGCAGTACTTC. It yields the protein CAISPRDRASYEQYF.

This chain connects TRBV4-2 to TRBJ2-1; the match to TRBD1 covers 9 bases. Germline values: CDR1 LGHNA, CDR2 YNFKEQ. This CDR3 is 16 amino acids long. V was clipped by 4 bases and J by 2 bases; unmatched bases: 6. CDR3 sequence (DNA): TGTGCCAGCAGCCCCCGACAGGGGGGCACCTACAATGAGCAGTTCTTC. Translated: CASSPRQGGTYNEQFF.

This clonotype was counted at least ten times. This sequence joins TRBV10-3 and TRBJ2-7; TRBD2 matches at 13 bases. The length of the CDR3 is 14 residues. J was trimmed by 2 bases and V by 10 bases; bases with no gene match: 5. Germline-derived CDR1 and CDR2 are ENHRY and SYGVKD. CDR3 in DNA: TGTGCCAGCCGACTAGCGGGGGGAGCCTACGAGCAGTACTTC. Its protein product is CASRLAGGAYEQYF.

This clonotype was observed at least ten times. The V call is TRBV30, the J call TRBJ1-6; possible D gene TRBD1, 5 bases. The CDR3 length is 13 residues. V lost 4 bases, J lost 10 bases, and 14 bases lay in between. The V gene's germline CDR1 is GTSNPN and CDR2 SVGIG (reference sequence). The CDR3 sequence: CAWNPDTGSPLHF. The DNA of the CDR3 is TGTGCCTGGAACCCGGACACCGGCTCACCCCTCCACTTT.

This clonotype was counted only a few times. The chain recombines TRBV2 with TRBJ2-1; 8 bases line up with TRBD2. Germline V CDR1 and CDR2: SNHLY, FYNNEI. J lost 6 bases, V lost 2 bases, and 3 bases had no gene match. The CDR3 sequence is 14 residues long. CDR3 in DNA: TGTGCCAGCAGTGAAAGACTAGCGATCAATGAGCAGTTCTTC. Its protein is CASSERLAINEQFF.

The gene calls are TRBV30 and TRBJ1-5; TRBD1 is a possible D gene (6 bases). The V gene's germline CDR1 is GTSNPN and CDR2 SVGIG (reference sequence). This CDR3 is built from 14 residues. V was trimmed by 3 bases and J by 6 bases, leaving 15 bases between them. CDR3 bases: TGTGCCTGGAGCGAGGGGGGCTGGGGTCAGCCCCAGCATTTT. This sequence encodes CAWSEGGWGQPQHF.

The sample holds many counts of this clonotype. The genes are TRBV19 and TRBJ2-3; D remains ambiguous. The V gene lost 3 bases and the J gene lost 1 base, with 11 bases spanning the gap. There are 15 residues in the CDR3. Per germline, CDR1 LNHDA and CDR2 SQIVND (reference sequence). Written as DNA, the CDR3 is TGTGCCAGTAGTATGTGGGCCACTGGCACAGATACGCAGTATTTT. As protein: CASSMWATGTDTQYF.

This clonotype showed up many times. The CDR3 loop reads CSGRGGTDTQYF. DNA of the CDR3: TGCAGCGGGCGGGGCGGCACAGATACGCAGTATTTT. The V call is TRBV29-1, the J call TRBJ2-3, with D possibly TRBD2 on 6 matching bases. The CDR3 covers 12 residues. CDR1 and CDR2 from the germline V gene are SQVTM and ANQGSEA. V lost 7 bases and J lost 1, with 9 bases in between.

In this sample, this clonotype turned up many times. The rearrangement joins TRBV11-1 to TRBJ1-6; TRBD1 matches 7 bases. In germline, CDR1 is SGHAT, CDR2 FQDESV (reference sequence). This CDR3 contains 14 residues. Trimming took 5 bases from V and 9 from J; bases not matched to a gene: 7. The CDR3 protein is CASSPGTDSSPLHF. CDR3 in DNA: TGTGCCAGCAGCCCCGGGACAGATAGTTCACCCCTCCACTTT.

The chain is built from TRBV2 and TRBJ1-2, with 7 bases lining up with TRBD1. Germline V CDR1 and CDR2: SNHLY, FYNNEI. V was pared by 8 bases and J by 13 bases, with 16 bases of the junction left unmatched. The CDR3 length is 13 residues. The CDR3 here is CASLSEGGGSRTF. Here the CDR3 DNA reads TGTGCCAGCCTAAGTGAAGGGGGCGGGTCTCGCACCTTC.

CDR3 sequence: CATSRTVNYGYTF. As DNA, the CDR3 is TGTGCCACCAGCAGAACAGTGAACTATGGCTACACCTTC. This chain links TRBV15 with TRBJ1-2; D gene uncertain. Germline loops: CDR1 LNHNV, CDR2 YYDKDF (reference sequence). CDR3 length: 13 residues. Trimming took 2 bases from V and 2 from J, leaving 6 bases between them.

The sample holds many counts of this clonotype. The chain couples TRBV5-6 to TRBJ2-2; D gene ambiguous. Germline CDR1 reads SGHDT; CDR2 reads YYEEEE. The CDR3 has 12 residues. V gave up 6 bases and J gave up 3 bases, with 6 bases separating them. The chain's CDR3 is CASNEYTGELFF. The CDR3 DNA sequence: TGTGCCAGCAACGAGTACACCGGGGAGCTGTTTTTT.